These 18 T cell receptor beta chains share one sample of origin, sequenced in a study of OX40 agonist ivuxolimab in advanced cancers. Sequencing used immunoSEQ multiplex PCR; TCRdb keeps in-frame clones, though not all of them. The table has about 36,000 clones, about three quarters seen once; the top ten hold about 24%. This sample comprised CD4+ or CD8+ T cells sorted from blood, obtained in a trial of the OX40 agonist ivuxolimab. The receptors shown here come from an adult with an advanced solid tumor such as melanoma, head and neck, liver or kidney cancer.

This chain links TRBV2 with TRBJ2-3, with TRBD1 matching over 8 bases. J lost 2 bases, V lost 4 bases, and 5 bases had no gene match. The CDR3 has 15 residues. Germline assignment: CDR1 SNHLY and CDR2 FYNNEI. The CDR3 here is CASSARQGITDTQYF. In DNA, the CDR3 is TGTGCCAGCAGTGCCCGACAGGGGATCACAGATACGCAGTATTTT.

The genes are TRBV4-3 and TRBJ2-1; 7 positions agree with TRBD2. CDR1 and CDR2 from the germline V gene are LGHNA and YSLEER. The CDR3 has 13 residues. V was pared by 3 bases and J by 8 bases, with 4 bases of the junction left unmatched. CDR3 residues: CASSHGGTDEQFF. CDR3 in DNA: TGCGCCAGCAGCCACGGGGGGACCGATGAGCAGTTCTTC.

This CDR3 reads CASSPLNEQYF. The CDR3 bases are TGTGCCAGCAGCCCTCTCAACGAGCAGTACTTC. The rearrangement links TRBV6-5 to TRBJ2-7; D ambiguous. The CDR3 has 11 residues. Per the germline V gene, CDR1 is MNHEY and CDR2 is SVGAGI. Deletions cut 6 bases from V and 5 bases from J, with 8 bases between.

The chain recombines TRBV30 with TRBJ1-1; D is unclear. The CDR3 extends over 12 amino acids. V was trimmed by 4 bases and J by 4 bases, leaving 10 bases between them. Looked up from germline, CDR1 is GTSNPN and CDR2 is SVGIG (reference sequence). CDR3: CAWKEGGTEAFF. The CDR3 DNA reads as TGTGCCTGGAAGGAGGGTGGCACTGAAGCTTTCTTT.

The chain is built from TRBV28 and TRBJ1-1; possibly TRBD1 for D (5 bases). V lost 8 bases and J lost 1, with 14 bases in between. The CDR3 runs 14 residues. CDR1 MDHEN and CDR2 SYDVKM come from the germline V gene. The CDR3 sequence is CASLMGQSNTEAFF. The CDR3 nucleotides read TGTGCCAGCCTCATGGGGCAGTCGAACACTGAAGCTTTCTTT. Complete variable domain (other parts from reference TRBV28 and TRBJ1-1): DVKVTQSSRYLVKRTGEKVFLECVQDMDHENMFWYRQDPGLGLRLIYFSYDVKMKEKGDIPEGYSVSREKKERFSLILESASTNQTSMYLCASLMGQSNTEAFFGQGTRLTVV.

The gene calls are TRBV2 and TRBJ2-7; D uncertain. Trimming stripped 2 bases from V and 3 bases from J, with 5 bases between. CDR1 and CDR2 from the germline V gene are SNHLY and FYNNEI. The CDR3 covers 12 residues. Here the CDR3 reads CASSESGYEQYF. The CDR3 coding sequence is TGTGCCAGCAGTGAATCCGGCTACGAGCAGTACTTC.

The V call is TRBV2, the J call TRBJ2-3; 8 positions match TRBD1. The CDR3 extends over 14 amino acids. Unmatched junction bases numbered 5, after V lost 8 bases and J lost 1 base. The germline CDR1 and CDR2 sequences are SNHLY and FYNNEI. Here the CDR3 reads CASGGQARTDTQYF. CDR3 DNA: TGTGCCAGCGGGGGACAGGCTCGCACAGATACGCAGTATTTT.

The CDR3 loop reads CASSLGQGGFTEAFF. CDR3 nucleotides: TGTGCCAGCAGCCTGGGACAGGGTGGATTCACTGAAGCTTTCTTT. The chain employs TRBV5-4 and TRBJ1-1, with 9 bases fitting TRBD1. The CDR3 consists of 15 residues. CDR1 is SGHNT and CDR2 is YYREEE in the germline V gene (reference sequence). Trimming took 4 bases from V and 4 from J; bases not matched to a gene: 8.

This clone has only one observation. The CDR3 bases are TGTGCCAGCAGTCACGTGAACACCGGGGAGCTGTTTTTT. Protein: CASSHVNTGELFF. V usage is TRBV28 and J usage is TRBJ2-2; D unresolved. The CDR3 has 13 residues. The ends were cut back, 5 bases at V and 1 base at J, with 5 bases in the middle. The germline V gene has CDR1 MDHEN and CDR2 SYDVKM.

The sample holds one count of this clone. The rearrangement links TRBV4-3 to TRBJ1-4; no clear D gene. Trimming took 0 bases from V and 7 from J, leaving 15 bases between them. The CDR3 runs 16 residues. CDR1 is LGHNA and CDR2 is YSLEER in the germline V gene. The CDR3 region is CASSQDHRAVGEKLFF. The CDR3 nucleotides are TGCGCCAGCAGCCAAGATCATCGAGCGGTTGGTGAAAAACTGTTTTTT.

The rearrangement links TRBV7-5 to TRBJ1-2; the table's D gene call, TRBD1, was not cross checked with the DNA. TRBV7-5 is a known pseudogene. The CDR3 is made up of 14 amino acids. CDR3 loop: CASSLRQGNRGYTF. The CDR3 DNA reads as TGTGCCAGCAGCCTCCGACAGGGGAACAGAGGCTACACCTTC.

The rearrangement uses TRBV4-3 and TRBJ2-7, with TRBD2 identical over 10 bases. The germline CDR1 and CDR2 sequences are LGHNA and YSLEER. The CDR3 runs to 16 residues. V lost 1 base, J lost 2 bases, and 5 bases stayed unmatched. The chain's CDR3 is CASSQGLSGGAYEQYF. The CDR3 DNA reads as TGCGCCAGCAGCCAAGGATTAAGCGGGGGGGCCTACGAGCAGTACTTC.

The chain employs TRBV10-2 and TRBJ2-3; 10 bases are shared with TRBD2. CDR3 size: 18 residues. V shed 8 bases, J shed 0 bases, and the junction held 14 bases outside the gene matches. Germline V gene data show CDR1 as WSHSY and CDR2 as SAAADI. CDR3 residues: CASLSRSGGFSSTDTQYF. CDR3 in DNA: TGCGCCAGCCTATCCCGTAGCGGGGGGTTTTCTAGCACAGATACGCAGTATTTT.

This clone was detected only once. The V call is TRBV2, the J call TRBJ1-2, with D unclear. The germline CDR1 and CDR2 sequences are SNHLY and FYNNEI. Trimming pared 0 bases from V and 4 bases from J, leaving 9 bases between. The CDR3 runs to 14 residues. The CDR3 DNA sequence: TGTGCCAGCAGTGAAGCGCCCGGTCCCTATGGCTACACCTTC. Amino acids: CASSEAPGPYGYTF.

The chain joins TRBV4-1 to TRBJ2-7; no firm D call. CDR1 is MGHRA, CDR2 YSYEKL, per germline. This CDR3 spans 14 amino acids. V lost 2 bases and J 6 bases, leaving 14 bases between the germline ends. CDR3 nucleotides: TGCGCCAGCAGCCAATCCCCAAATGCTATCGAGCAGTACTTC. Protein product: CASSQSPNAIEQYF.

The sample holds one count of this clone. V and J are TRBV28 and TRBJ2-7; D ambiguous. The CDR3 runs to 12 residues. The V end lost 6 bases, the J end lost 3 bases, and 9 bases lay between the germline ends. Germline assignment: CDR1 MDHEN and CDR2 SYDVKM. In DNA, the CDR3 is TGTGCCAGCAGGACTTCCCACTACGAGCAGTACTTC. This translates into CASRTSHYEQYF. Drawing the rest from reference TRBV28 and TRBJ2-7, the complete variable domain is DVKVTQSSRYLVKRTGEKVFLECVQDMDHENMFWYRQDPGLGLRLIYFSYDVKMKEKGDIPEGYSVSREKKERFSLILESASTNQTSMYLCASRTSHYEQYFGPGTRLTVT.

The rearrangement uses TRBV18 and TRBJ1-1, with a weak D call TRBD1 (6 bases). This CDR3 comprises 13 residues. The germline V gene has CDR1 KGHSH and CDR2 LQKENI. V was pared by 3 bases and J by 4 bases, with 9 bases between. In nucleotides, the CDR3 is TGTGCCAGCTCACCGTGGGGGCCCACTGAAGCTTTCTTT. Translating gives CASSPWGPTEAFF.

The chain joins TRBV18 to TRBJ1-3, with a tentative D call TRBD1 (5 bases). Trimming shortened V by 0 bases and J by 5 bases, and 11 bases separated the two germline ends. The CDR3 is 15 residues long. Germline V gene data show CDR1 as KGHSH and CDR2 as LQKENI. The DNA for the CDR3 is TGTGCCAGCTCACCACCGTCGGGGACCAGAAACACCATATATTTT. It codes for CASSPPSGTRNTIYF.